This entry concerns a single TCR beta chain. The record originates from a study of T cell responses to AZD1222 COVID-19 vaccine. The repertoire was sequenced with immunoSEQ multiplex PCR; TCRdb's copy has only in-frame clones and lacks some. Seen here are approximately 150,000 clones, 94% observed once, and the top ten hold around 1.3%. The source material was peripheral blood, sampled on day 0 of AZD1222 vaccination. The sequence derives from an adult in good health.

CDR3 amino acids: CASSSDPAAGGYGYTF. As DNA, the CDR3 is TGTGCCAGCAGTTCCGACCCGGCGGCAGGGGGCTATGGCTACACCTTC. The chain recombines TRBV27 with TRBJ1-2; 7 bases map to TRBD1. CDR1 is MNHEY, CDR2 SMNVEV, per germline (reference sequence). This CDR3 has 16 amino acids. V gave up 4 bases and J gave up 4 bases; unmatched junction bases: 12.